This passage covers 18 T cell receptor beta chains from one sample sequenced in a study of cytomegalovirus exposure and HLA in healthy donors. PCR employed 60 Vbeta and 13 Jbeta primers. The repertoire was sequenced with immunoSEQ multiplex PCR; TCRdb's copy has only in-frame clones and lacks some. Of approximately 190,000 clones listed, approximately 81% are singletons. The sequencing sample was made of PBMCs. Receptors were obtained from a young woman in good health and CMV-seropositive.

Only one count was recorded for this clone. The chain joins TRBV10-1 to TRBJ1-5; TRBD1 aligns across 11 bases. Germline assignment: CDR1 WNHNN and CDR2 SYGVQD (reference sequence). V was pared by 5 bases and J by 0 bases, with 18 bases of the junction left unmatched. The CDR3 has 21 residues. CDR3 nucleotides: TGCGCCAGCAGTCCCGGGACAGGGGGACCAGAGGGACTTTATAGCAATCAGCCCCAGCATTTT. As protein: CASSPGTGGPEGLYSNQPQHF.

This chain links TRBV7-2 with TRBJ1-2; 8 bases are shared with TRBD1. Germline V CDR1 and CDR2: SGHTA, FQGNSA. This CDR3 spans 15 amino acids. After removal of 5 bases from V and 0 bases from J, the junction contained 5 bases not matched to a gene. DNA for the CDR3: TGTGCCAGCAGCGCAGGGGGCGCCACTAACTATGGCTACACCTTC. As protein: CASSAGGATNYGYTF.

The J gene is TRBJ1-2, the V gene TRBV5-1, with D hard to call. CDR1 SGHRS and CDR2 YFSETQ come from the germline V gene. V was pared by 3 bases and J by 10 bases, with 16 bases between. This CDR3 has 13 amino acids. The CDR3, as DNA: TGCGCCAGCAGCTCCGACGGAGTGTGGGTCTACACCTTC. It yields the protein CASSSDGVWVYTF.

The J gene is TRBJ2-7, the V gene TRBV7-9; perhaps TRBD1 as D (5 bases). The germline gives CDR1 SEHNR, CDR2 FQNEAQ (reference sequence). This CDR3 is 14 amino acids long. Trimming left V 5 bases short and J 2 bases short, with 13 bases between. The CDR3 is CASSPTVSAYEQYF. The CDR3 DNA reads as TGTGCCAGCAGCCCGACAGTTTCCGCCTACGAGCAGTACTTC.

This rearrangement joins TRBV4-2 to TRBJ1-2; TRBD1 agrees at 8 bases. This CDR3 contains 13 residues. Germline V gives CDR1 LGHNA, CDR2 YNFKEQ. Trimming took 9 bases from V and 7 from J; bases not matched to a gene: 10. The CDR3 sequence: CASTGGLGGGYTF. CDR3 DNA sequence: TGTGCCAGTACAGGGGGACTGGGTGGTGGCTACACCTTC.

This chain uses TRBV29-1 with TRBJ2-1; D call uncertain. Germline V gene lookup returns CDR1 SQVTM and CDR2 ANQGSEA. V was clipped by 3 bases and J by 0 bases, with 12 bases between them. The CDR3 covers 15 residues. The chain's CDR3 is CSVEITAHSYNEQFF. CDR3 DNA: TGCAGCGTTGAGATTACAGCACACTCCTACAATGAGCAGTTCTTC.

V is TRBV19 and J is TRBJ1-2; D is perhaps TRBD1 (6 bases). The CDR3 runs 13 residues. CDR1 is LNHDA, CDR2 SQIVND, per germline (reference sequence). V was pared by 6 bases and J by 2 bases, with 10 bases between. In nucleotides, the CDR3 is TGTGCCAGTAGCTTCGACAGGAACTATGGCTACACCTTC. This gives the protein CASSFDRNYGYTF.

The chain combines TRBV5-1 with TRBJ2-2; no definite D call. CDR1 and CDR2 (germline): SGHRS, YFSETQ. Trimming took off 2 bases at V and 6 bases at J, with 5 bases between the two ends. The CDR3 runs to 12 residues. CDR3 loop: CASSFSAGELFF. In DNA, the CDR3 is TGCGCCAGCAGCTTTTCCGCCGGGGAGCTGTTTTTT.

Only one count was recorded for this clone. This CDR3 is CASSFSGLGTGELFF. CDR3 nucleotides: TGTGCCAGCAGTTTCTCGGGACTAGGCACCGGGGAGCTGTTTTTT. The chain employs TRBV27 and TRBJ2-2, with 8 bases that match TRBD2. Per the germline V gene, CDR1 is MNHEY and CDR2 is SMNVEV (reference sequence). The CDR3 has 15 residues. J gave up 4 bases and V 3 bases, and 4 bases lay outside the gene matches.

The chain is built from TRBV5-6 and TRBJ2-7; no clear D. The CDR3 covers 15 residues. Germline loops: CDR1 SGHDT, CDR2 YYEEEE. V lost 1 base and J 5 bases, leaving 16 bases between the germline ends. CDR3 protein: CASSLLSPYSHEQYV. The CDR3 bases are TGTGCCAGCAGCTTGCTCTCACCCTATAGCCACGAGCAGTACGTC.

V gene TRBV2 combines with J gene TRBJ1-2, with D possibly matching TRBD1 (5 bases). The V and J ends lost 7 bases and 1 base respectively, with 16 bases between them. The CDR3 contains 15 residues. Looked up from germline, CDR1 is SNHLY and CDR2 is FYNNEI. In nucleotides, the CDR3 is TGTGCCAGCACCCTGGGGGGAGAGGTTAACTATGGCTACACCTTC. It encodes CASTLGGEVNYGYTF.

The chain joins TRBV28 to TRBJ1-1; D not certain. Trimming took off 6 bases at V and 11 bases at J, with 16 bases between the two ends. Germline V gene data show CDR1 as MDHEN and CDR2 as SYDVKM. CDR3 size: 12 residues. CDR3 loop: CASSPVGLSAFF. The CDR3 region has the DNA TGTGCCAGCAGCCCAGTCGGACTCTCGGCTTTCTTT.

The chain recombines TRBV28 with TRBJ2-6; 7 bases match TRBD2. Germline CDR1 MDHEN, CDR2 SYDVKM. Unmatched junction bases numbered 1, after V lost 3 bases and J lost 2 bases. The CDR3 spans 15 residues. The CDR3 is CASSLGGAGANVLTF. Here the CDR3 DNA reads TGTGCCAGCAGTTTGGGGGGGGCTGGGGCCAACGTCCTGACTTTC.

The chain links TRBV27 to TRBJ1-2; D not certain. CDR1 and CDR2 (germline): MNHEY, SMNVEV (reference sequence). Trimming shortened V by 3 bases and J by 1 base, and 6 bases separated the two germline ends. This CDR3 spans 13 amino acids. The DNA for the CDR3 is TGTGCCAGCAGTTTGGGCAGTAACTATGGCTACACCTTC. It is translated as CASSLGSNYGYTF.

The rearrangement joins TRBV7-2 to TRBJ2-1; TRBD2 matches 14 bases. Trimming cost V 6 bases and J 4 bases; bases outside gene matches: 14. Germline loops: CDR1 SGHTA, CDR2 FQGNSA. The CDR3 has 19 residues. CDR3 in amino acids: CASSFPGTSGGRSYNEQFF. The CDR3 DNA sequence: TGTGCCAGCAGTTTTCCCGGGACTAGCGGGGGCCGTTCTTACAATGAGCAGTTCTTC.

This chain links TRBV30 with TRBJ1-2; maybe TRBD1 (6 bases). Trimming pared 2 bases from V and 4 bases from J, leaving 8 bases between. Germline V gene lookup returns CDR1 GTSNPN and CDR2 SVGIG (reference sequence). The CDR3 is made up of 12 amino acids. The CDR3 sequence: CAWSMTGYGYTF. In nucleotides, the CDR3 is TGTGCCTGGAGTATGACAGGCTATGGCTACACCTTC.

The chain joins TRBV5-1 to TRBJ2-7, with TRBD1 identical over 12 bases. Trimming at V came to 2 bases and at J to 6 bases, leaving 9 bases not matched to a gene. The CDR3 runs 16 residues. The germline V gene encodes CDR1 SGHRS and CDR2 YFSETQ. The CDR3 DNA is TGCGCCAGCAGCTTTACCGGGACAGGGGGCCCGGCCGAGCAGTACTTC. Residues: CASSFTGTGGPAEQYF. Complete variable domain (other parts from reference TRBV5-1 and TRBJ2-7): KAGVTQTPRYLIKTRGQQVTLSCSPISGHRSVSWYQQTPGQGLQFLFEYFSETQRNKGNFPGRFSGRQFSNSRSEMNVSTLELGDSALYLCASSFTGTGGPAEQYFGPGTRLTVT.

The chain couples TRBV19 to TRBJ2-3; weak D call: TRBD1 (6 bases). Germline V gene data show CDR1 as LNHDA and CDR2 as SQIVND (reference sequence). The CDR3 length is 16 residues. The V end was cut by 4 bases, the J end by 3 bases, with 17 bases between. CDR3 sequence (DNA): TGTGCCAGTAGTAAATCAGGGGTCGTACCGACAGATACGCAGTATTTT. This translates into CASSKSGVVPTDTQYF. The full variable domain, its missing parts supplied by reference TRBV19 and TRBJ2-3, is DGGITQSPKYLFRKEGQNVTLSCEQNLNHDAMYWYRQDPGQGLRLIYYSQIVNDFQKGDIAEGYSVSREKKESFPLTVTSAQKNPTAFYLCASSKSGVVPTDTQYFGPGTRLTVL.